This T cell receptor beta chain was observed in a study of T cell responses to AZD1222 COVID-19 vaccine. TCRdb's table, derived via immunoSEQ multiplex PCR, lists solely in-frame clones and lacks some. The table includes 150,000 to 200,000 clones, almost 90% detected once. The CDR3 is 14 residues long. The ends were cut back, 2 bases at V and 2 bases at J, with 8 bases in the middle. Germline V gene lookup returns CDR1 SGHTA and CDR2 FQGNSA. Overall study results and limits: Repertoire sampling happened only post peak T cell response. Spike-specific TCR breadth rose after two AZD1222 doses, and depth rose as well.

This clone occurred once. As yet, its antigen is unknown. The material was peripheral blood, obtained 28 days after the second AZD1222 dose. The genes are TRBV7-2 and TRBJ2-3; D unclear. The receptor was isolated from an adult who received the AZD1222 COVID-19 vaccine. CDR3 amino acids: CASSLRVSTDTQYF. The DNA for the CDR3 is TGTGCCAGCAGCTTAAGAGTTTCCACAGATACGCAGTATTTT. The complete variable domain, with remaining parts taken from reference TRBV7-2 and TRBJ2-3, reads GAGVSQSPSNKVTEKGKDVELRCDPISGHTALYWYRQSLGQGLEFLIYFQGNSAPDKSGLPSDRFSAERTGGSVSTLTIQRTQQEDSAVYLCASSLRVSTDTQYFGPGTRLTVL.